The text below deals with one T cell receptor (beta chain). Its specificity is not known. Germline V gene data show CDR1 as SGHNT and CDR2 as YYREEE (reference sequence). With 0 bases clipped from V and 5 bases from J, the junction kept 10 bases outside the gene matches. The CDR3 contains 16 residues. The source of the sample is a study of OX40 agonist ivuxolimab in advanced cancers. Across the whole study: Patients were given ivuxolimab, an antibody that agonizes OX40 (CD134).

Study-wide points: At doses 0.1 to 3.0 mg/kg, CD4+ and CD8+ clones expanded.

Patients who had autoimmune disease history or got systemic immunosuppression were left out. TCRdb keeps only in-frame clones here, not all; method: immunoSEQ multiplex PCR. Of tens of thousands of clones listed, roughly four fifths are singletons. Sequencing was performed on CD4+ or CD8+ T cells sorted from blood, taken in a trial of the OX40 agonist ivuxolimab. The chain recombines TRBV5-4 with TRBJ2-5, with 7 positions matching TRBD2. This clonotype originated in an adult with an advanced solid tumor such as melanoma, head and neck, liver or kidney cancer. In DNA, the CDR3 is TGTGCCAGCAGCTTGGCGAGCGGGGCGATAGGGGAGACCCAGTACTTC. Protein sequence: CASSLASGAIGETQYF.